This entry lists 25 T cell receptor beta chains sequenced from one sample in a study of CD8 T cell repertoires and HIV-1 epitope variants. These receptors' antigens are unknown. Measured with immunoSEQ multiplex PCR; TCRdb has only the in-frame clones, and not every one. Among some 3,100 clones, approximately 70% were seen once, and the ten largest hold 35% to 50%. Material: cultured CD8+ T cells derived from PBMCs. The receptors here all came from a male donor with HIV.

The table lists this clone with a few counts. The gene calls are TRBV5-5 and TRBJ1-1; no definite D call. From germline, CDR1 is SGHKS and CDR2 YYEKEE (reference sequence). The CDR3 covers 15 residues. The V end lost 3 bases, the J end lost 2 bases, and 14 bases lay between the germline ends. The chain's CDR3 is CASSSLSQVNTEAFF. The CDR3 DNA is TGTGCCAGCAGCTCTCTATCACAAGTAAACACTGAAGCTTTCTTT.

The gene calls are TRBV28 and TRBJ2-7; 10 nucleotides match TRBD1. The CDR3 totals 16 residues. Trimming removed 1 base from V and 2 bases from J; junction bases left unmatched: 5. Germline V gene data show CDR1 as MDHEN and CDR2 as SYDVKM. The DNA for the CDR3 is TGTGCCAGCAGTTTATTAGGAGGACAGGGGGCCTACGAGCAGTACTTC. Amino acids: CASSLLGGQGAYEQYF.

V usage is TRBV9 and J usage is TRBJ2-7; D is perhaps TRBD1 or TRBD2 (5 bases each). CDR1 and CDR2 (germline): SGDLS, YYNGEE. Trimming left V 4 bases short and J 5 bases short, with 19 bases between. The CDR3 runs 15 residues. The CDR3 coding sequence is TGTGCCAGCAGCCCCTCAGGGACCCCGAAGGACGAGCAGTACTTC. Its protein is CASSPSGTPKDEQYF.

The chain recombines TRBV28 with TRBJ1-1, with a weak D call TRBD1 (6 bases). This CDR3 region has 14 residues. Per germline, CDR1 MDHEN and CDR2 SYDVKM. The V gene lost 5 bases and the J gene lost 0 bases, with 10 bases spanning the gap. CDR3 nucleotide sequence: TGTGCCAGCAGTGGGACACACATGAACACTGAAGCTTTCTTT. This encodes CASSGTHMNTEAFF.

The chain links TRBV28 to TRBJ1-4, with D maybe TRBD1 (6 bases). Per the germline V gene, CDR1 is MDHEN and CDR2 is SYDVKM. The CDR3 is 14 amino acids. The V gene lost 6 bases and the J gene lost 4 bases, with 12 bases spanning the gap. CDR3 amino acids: CASRLDRNNEKLFF. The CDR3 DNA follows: TGTGCCAGCAGGCTAGACAGGAATAATGAAAAACTGTTTTTT. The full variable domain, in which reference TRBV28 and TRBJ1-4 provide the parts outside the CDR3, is DVKVTQSSRYLVKRTGEKVFLECVQDMDHENMFWYRQDPGLGLRLIYFSYDVKMKEKGDIPEGYSVSREKKERFSLILESASTNQTSMYLCASRLDRNNEKLFFGSGTQLSVL.

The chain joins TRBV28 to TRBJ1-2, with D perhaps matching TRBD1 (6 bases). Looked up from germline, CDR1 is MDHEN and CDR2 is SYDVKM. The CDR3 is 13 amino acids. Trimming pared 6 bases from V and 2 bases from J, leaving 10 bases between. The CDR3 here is CASSPTGNYGYTF. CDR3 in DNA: TGTGCCAGCAGCCCTACAGGGAACTATGGCTACACCTTC.

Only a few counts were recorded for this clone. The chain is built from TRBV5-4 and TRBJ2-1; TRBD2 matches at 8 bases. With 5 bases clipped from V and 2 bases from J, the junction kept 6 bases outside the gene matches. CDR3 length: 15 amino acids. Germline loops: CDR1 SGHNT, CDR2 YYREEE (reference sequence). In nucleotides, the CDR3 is TGTGCCAGCAGGGGTCATAGCGGGGCCTACAATGAGCAGTTCTTC. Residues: CASRGHSGAYNEQFF.

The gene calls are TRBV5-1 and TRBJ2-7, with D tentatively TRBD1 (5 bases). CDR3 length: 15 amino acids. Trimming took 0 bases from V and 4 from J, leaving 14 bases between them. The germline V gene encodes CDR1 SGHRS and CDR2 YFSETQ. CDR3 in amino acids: CASSLGVVGQYEQYF. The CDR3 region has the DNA TGCGCCAGCAGCTTGGGTGTAGTGGGGCAATACGAGCAGTACTTC.

As DNA, the CDR3 is TGTGCCAGCAGCAGGGGACGACAGCCCCAGCATTTT. This codes for CASSRGRQPQHF. The J gene is TRBJ1-5, the V gene TRBV28; possible D gene TRBD1, 6 bases. The CDR3 loop spans 12 amino acids. Trimming removed 6 bases from V and 7 bases from J, with 10 bases in between. Germline CDR1 reads MDHEN; CDR2 reads SYDVKM.

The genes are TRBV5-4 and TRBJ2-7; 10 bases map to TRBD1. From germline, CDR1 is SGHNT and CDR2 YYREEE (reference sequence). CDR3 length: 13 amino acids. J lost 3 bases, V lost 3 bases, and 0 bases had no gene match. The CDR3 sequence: CASSWTGGYEQYF. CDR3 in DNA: TGTGCCAGCAGCTGGACAGGGGGCTACGAGCAGTACTTC.

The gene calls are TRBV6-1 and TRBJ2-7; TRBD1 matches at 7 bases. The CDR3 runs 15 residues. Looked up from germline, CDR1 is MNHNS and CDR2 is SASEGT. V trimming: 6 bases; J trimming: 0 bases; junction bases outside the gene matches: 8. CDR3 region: CASRDTDRSSYEQYF. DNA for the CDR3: TGTGCCAGCAGGGATACGGACAGGAGCTCCTACGAGCAGTACTTC.

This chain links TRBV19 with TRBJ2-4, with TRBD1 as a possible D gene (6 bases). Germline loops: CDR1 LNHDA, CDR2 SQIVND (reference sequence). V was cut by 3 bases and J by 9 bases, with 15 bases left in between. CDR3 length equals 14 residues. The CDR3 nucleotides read TGTGCCAGTAGTATGACAGGCCGTCAGTCCATTCAGTACTTC. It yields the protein CASSMTGRQSIQYF.

The CDR3 protein is CASSIQLYSNQPQHF. The DNA for the CDR3 is TGTGCCAGTAGTATACAGCTCTATAGCAATCAGCCCCAGCATTTT. The V call is TRBV19, the J call TRBJ1-5; D is undetermined. Trimming shortened V by 2 bases and J by 0 bases, and 8 bases separated the two germline ends. The CDR3 has 15 residues. Germline V gene lookup returns CDR1 LNHDA and CDR2 SQIVND (reference sequence).

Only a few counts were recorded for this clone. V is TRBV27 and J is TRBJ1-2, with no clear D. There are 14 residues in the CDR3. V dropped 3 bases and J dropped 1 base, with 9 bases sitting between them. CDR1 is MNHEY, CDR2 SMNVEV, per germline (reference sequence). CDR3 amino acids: CASSFTMGNYGYTF. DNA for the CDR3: TGTGCCAGCAGTTTTACAATGGGTAACTATGGCTACACCTTC.

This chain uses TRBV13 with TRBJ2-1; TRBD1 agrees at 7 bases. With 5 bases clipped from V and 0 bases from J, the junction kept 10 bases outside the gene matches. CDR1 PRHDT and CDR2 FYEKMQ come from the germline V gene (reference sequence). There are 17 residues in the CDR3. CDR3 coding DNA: TGTGCCAGCAGCGTAAACAGGGGTTCTGGCTCCTACAATGAGCAGTTCTTC. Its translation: CASSVNRGSGSYNEQFF.

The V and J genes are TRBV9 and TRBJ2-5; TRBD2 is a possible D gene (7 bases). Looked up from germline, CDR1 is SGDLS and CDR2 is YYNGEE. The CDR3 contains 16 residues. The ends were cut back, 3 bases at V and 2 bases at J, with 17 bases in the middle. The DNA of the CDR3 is TGTGCCAGCAGCGGACGAGGGGGGGAGAGACAAGAGACCCAGTACTTC. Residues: CASSGRGGERQETQYF.

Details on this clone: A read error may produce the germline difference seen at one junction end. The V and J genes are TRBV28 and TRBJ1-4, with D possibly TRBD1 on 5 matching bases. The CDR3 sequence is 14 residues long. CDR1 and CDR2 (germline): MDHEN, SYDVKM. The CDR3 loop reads CASSPGGTKEKLFF. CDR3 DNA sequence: TGTGCCAGCAGCCCCGGGGGGACTAAGGAAAAACTGTTTTTT.

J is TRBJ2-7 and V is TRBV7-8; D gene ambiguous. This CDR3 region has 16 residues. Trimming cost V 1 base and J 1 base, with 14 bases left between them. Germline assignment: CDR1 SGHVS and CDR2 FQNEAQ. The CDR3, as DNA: TGTGCCAGCAGCTTAGGGGCCCATGGACCTTCCTACGAGCAGTACTTC. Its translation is CASSLGAHGPSYEQYF.

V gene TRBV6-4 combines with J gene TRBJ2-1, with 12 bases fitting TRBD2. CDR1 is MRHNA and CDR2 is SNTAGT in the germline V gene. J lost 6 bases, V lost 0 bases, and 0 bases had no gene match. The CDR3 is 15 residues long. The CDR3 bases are TGTGCCAGCAGTGACTCGACTAGCGGGAGCAATGAGCAGTTCTTC. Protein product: CASSDSTSGSNEQFF.

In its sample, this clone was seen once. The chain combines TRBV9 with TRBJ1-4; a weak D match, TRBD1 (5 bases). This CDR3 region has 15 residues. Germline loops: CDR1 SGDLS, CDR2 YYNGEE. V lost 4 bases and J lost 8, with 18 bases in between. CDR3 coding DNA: TGTGCCAGCAGCCCCCGAGGGGATTTCGGGGAAAAACTGTTTTTT. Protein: CASSPRGDFGEKLFF.

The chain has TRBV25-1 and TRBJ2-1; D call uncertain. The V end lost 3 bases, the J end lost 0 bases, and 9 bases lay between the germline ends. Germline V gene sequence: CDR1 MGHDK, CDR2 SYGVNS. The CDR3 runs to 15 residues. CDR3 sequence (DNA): TGTGCCAGCAGTGACTTAATGAGCTCCTACAATGAGCAGTTCTTC. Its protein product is CASSDLMSSYNEQFF.

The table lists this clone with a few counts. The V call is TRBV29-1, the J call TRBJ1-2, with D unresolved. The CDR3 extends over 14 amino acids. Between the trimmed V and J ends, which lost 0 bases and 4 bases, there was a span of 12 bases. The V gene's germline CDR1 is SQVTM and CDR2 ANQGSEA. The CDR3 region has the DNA TGCAGCGTTGAAGATCCGGAGTATTCCTATGGCTACACCTTC. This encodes CSVEDPEYSYGYTF.

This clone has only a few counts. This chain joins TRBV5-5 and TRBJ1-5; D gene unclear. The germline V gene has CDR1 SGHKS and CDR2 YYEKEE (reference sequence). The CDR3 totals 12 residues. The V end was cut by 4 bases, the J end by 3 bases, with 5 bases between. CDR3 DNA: TGTGCCAGCAGCGATCACAATCAGCCCCAGCATTTT. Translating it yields CASSDHNQPQHF. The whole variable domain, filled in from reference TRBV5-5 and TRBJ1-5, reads DAGVTQSPTHLIKTRGQQVTLRCSPISGHKSVSWYQQVLGQGPQFIFQYYEKEERGRGNFPDRFSARQFPNYSSELNVNALLLGDSALYLCASSDHNQPQHFGDGTRLSIL.

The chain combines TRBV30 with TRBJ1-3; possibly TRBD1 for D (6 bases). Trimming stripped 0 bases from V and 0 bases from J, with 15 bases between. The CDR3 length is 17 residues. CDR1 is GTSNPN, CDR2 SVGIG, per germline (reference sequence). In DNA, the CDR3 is TGTGCCTGGAGTGTAGGGGCAGGGGCCAGCTCTGGAAACACCATATATTTT. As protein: CAWSVGAGASSGNTIYF.

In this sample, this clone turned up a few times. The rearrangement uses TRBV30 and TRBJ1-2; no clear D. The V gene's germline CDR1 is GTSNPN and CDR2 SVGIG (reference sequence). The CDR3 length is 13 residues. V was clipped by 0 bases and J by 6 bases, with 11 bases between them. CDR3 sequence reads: CAWSVVERNGYTF. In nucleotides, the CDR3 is TGTGCCTGGAGTGTAGTTGAGAGAAATGGCTACACCTTC.